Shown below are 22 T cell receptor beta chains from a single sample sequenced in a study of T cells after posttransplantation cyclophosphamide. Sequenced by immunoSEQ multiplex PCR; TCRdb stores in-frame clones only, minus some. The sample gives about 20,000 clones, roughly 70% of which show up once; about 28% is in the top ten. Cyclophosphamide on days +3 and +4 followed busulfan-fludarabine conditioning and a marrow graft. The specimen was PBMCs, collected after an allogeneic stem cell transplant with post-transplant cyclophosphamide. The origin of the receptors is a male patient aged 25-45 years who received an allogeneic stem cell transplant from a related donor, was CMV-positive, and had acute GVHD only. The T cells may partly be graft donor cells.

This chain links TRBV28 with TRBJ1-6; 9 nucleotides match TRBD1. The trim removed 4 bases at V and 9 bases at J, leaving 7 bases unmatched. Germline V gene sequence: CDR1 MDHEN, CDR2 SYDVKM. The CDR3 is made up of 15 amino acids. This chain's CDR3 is CASSSAGQGASPLHF. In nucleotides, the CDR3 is TGTGCCAGCAGTTCGGCGGGACAGGGTGCTTCACCCCTCCACTTT.

The DNA for the CDR3 is TGTGCCAGCAGTAAGGACAGGGGGGGGAATCAGCCCCAGCATTTT. Amino acids: CASSKDRGGNQPQHF. The chain employs TRBV6-5 and TRBJ1-5; 10 bases match TRBD1. Germline assignment: CDR1 MNHEY and CDR2 SVGAGI. This CDR3 region has 15 residues. V was clipped by 5 bases and J by 4 bases; unmatched bases: 5.

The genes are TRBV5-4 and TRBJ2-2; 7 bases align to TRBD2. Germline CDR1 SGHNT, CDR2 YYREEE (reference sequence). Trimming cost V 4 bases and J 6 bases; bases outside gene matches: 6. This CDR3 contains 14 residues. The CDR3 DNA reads TGTGCCAGCAGCCCCCGGGGAGGGCCCGGGGAGCTGTTTTTT. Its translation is CASSPRGGPGELFF.

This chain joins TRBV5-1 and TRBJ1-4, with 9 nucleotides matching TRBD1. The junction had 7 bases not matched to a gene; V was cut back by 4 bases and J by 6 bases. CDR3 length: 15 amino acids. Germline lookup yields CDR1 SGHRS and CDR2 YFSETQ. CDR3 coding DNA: TGCGCCAGCAGCGGGACAGGGCACGCGGATGAAAAACTGTTTTTT. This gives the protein CASSGTGHADEKLFF.

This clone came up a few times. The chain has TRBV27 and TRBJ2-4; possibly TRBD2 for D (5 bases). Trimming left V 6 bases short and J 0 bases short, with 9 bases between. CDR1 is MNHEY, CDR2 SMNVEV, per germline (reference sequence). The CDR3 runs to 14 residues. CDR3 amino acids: CASRGELAKNIQYF. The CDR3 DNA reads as TGTGCCAGCAGGGGAGAGCTAGCCAAAAACATTCAGTACTTC.

CDR3 amino acids: CASSKGAFETDTQYF. In nucleotides, the CDR3 is TGTGCCAGCAGTAAGGGGGCATTCGAGACAGATACGCAGTATTTT. V and J are TRBV25-1 and TRBJ2-3; 7 bases fit TRBD1. The V segment lost 5 bases and the J segment 3 bases; nucleotides outside the gene matches: 8. Germline CDR1 is MGHDK and CDR2 is SYGVNS. The CDR3 has 15 residues. Based on the CDR3 plus reference TRBV25-1 and TRBJ2-3, the full variable domain is EADIYQTPRYLVIGTGKKITLECSQTMGHDKMYWYQQDPGMELHLIHYSYGVNSTEKGDLSSESTVSRIRTEHFPLTLESARPSHTSQYLCASSKGAFETDTQYFGPGTRLTVL.

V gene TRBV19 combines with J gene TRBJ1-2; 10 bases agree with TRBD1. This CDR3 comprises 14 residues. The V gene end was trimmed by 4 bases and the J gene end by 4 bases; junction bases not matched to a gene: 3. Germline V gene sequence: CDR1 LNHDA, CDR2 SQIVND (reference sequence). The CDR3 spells CASSNRDRGYGYTF. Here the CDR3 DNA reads TGTGCCAGTAGTAACCGGGACAGGGGCTATGGCTACACCTTC.

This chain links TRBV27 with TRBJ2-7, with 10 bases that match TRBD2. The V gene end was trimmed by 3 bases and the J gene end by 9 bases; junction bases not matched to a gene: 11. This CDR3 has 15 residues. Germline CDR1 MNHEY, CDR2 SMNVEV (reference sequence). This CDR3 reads CASSLIAGGFLGQYF. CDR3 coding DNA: TGTGCCAGCAGTTTGATAGCGGGGGGCTTTTTGGGGCAGTACTTC.

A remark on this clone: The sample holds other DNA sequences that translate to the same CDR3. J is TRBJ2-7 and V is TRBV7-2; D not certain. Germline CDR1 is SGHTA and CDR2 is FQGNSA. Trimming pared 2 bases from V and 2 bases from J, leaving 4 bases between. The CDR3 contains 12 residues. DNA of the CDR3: TGTGCCAGCAGCTTATCAGCCTACGAGCAGTACTTC. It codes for CASSLSAYEQYF.

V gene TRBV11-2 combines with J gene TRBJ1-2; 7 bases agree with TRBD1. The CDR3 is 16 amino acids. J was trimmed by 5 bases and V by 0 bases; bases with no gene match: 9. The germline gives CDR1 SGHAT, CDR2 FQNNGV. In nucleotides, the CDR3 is TGTGCCAGCAGCTTAGATGGACAGGCGGCATTATATGGCTACACCTTC. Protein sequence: CASSLDGQAALYGYTF.

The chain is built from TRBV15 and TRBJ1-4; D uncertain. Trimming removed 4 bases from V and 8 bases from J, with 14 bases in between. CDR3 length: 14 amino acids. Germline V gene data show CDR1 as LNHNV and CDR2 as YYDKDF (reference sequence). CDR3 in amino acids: CATSINVRAEKLFF. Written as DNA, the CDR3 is TGTGCCACCAGCATAAATGTAAGAGCAGAAAAACTGTTTTTT. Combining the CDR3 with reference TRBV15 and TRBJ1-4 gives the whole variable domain DAMVIQNPRYQVTQFGKPVTLSCSQTLNHNVMYWYQQKSSQAPKLLFHYYDKDFNNEADTPDNFQSRRPNTSFCFLDIRSPGLGDTAMYLCATSINVRAEKLFFGSGTQLSVL.

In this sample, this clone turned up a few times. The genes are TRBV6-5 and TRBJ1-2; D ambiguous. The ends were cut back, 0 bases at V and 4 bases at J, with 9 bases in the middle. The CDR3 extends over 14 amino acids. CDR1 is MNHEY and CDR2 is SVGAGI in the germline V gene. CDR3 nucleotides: TGTGCCAGCAGTTACTCTGCAGTTCCCTATGGCTACACCTTC. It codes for CASSYSAVPYGYTF.

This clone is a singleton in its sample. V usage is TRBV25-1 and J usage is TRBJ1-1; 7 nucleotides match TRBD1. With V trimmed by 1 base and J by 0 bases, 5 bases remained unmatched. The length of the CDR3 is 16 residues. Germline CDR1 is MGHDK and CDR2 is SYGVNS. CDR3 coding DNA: TGTGCCAGCAGTGAATGGGACAGCCTATTGAACACTGAAGCTTTCTTT. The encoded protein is CASSEWDSLLNTEAFF.

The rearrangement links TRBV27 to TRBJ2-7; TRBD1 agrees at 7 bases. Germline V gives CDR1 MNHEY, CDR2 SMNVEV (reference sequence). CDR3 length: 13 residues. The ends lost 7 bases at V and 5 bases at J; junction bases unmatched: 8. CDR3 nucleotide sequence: TGTGCCAGCAAGATACAGGGGCGCGACGAGCAGTACTTC. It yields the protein CASKIQGRDEQYF.

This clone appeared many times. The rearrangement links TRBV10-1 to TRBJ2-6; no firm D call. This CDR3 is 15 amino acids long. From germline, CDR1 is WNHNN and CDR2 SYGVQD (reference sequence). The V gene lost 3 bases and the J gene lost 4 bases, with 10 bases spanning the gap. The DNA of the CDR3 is TGCGCCAGCAGTGAACGAGAAATAGGGGCCAACGTCCTGACTTTC. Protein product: CASSEREIGANVLTF.

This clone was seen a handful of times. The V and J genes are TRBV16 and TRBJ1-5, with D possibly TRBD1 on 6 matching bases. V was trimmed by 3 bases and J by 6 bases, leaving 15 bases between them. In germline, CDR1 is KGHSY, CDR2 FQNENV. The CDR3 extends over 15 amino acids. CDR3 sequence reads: CASSQSGQRGQPQHF. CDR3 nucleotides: TGTGCCAGCAGCCAGTCTGGACAGCGCGGTCAGCCCCAGCATTTT. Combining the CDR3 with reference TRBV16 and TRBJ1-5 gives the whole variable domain GEEVAQTPKHLVRGEGQKAKLYCAPIKGHSYVFWYQQVLKNEFKFLISFQNENVFDETGMPKERFSAKCLPNSPCSLEIQATKLEDSAVYFCASSQSGQRGQPQHFGDGTRLSIL.

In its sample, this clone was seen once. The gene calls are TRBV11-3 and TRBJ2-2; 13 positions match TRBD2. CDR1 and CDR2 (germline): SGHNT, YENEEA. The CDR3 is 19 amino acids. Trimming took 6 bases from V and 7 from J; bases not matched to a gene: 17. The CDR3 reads CASSRAPLAGGPYFGELFF. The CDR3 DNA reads TGTGCCAGCAGTCGCGCCCCACTAGCGGGGGGGCCGTATTTCGGGGAGCTGTTTTTT.

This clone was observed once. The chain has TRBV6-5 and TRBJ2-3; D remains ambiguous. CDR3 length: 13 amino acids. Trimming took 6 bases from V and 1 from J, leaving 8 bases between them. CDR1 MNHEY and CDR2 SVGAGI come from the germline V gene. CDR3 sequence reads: CASRSMGTDTQYF. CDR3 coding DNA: TGTGCCAGCAGGAGTATGGGCACAGATACGCAGTATTTT.

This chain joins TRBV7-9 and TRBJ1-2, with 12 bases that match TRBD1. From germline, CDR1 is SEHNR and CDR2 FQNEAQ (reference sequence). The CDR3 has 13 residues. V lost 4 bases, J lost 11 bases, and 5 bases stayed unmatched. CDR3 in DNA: TGTGCCAGCAGCTGGGGGACAGGGGGCCGGTACACCTTC. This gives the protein CASSWGTGGRYTF. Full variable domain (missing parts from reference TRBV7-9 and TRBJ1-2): DTGVSQNPRHKITKRGQNVTFRCDPISEHNRLYWYRQTLGQGPEFLTYFQNEAQLEKSRLLSDRFSAERPKGSFSTLEIQRTEQGDSAMYLCASSWGTGGRYTFGSGTRLTVV.

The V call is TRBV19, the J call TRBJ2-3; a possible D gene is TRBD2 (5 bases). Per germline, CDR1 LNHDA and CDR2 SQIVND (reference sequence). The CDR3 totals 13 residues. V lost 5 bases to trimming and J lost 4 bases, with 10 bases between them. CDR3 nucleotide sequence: TGTGCCAGTAGTGAACACGGGGCAGATACGCAGTATTTT. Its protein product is CASSEHGADTQYF.

The CDR3 nucleotides are TGCGCCAGCAGCCAAGATGTGGGGGCTTCCTATCAGCCCCAGCATTTT. Protein: CASSQDVGASYQPQHF. The chain joins TRBV4-1 to TRBJ1-5; the D gene is possibly TRBD1 (6 bases). This CDR3 region has 16 residues. CDR1 MGHRA and CDR2 YSYEKL come from the germline V gene. V lost 0 bases to trimming and J lost 5 bases, with 14 bases between them.

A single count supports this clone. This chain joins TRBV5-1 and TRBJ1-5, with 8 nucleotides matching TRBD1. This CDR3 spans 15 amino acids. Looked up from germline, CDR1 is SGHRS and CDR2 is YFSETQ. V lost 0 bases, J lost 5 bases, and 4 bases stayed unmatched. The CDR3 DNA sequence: TGCGCCAGCAGCTTGGAGGGACAGGACCATCAGCCCCAGCATTTT. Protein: CASSLEGQDHQPQHF.